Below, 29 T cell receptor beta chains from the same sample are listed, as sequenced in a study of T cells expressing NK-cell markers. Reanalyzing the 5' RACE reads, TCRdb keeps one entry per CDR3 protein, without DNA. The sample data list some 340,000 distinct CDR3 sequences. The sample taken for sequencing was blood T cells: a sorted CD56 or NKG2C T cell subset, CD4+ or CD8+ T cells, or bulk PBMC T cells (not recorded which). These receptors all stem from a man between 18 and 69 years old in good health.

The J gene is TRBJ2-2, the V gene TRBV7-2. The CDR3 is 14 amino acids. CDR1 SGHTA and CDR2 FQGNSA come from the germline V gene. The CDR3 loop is CASSLTRNTGELFF.

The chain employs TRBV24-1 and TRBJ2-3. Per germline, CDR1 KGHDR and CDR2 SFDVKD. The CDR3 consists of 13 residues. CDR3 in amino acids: CATATGDTDTQYF.

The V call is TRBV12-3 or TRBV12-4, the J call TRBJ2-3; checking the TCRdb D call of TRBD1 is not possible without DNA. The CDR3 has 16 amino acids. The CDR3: CASKRQGGLSTDTQYF.

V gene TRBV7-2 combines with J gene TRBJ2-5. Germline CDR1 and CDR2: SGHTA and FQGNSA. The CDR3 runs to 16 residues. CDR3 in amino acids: CASSRGLGWLVETQYF.

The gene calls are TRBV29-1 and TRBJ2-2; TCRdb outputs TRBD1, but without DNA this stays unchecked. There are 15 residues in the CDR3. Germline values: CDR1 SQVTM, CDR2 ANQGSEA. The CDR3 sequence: CSVAARAGGPGELFF.

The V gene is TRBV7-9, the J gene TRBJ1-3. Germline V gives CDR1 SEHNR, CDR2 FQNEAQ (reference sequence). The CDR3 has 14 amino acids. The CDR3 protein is CASIDVGAGNTIYF.

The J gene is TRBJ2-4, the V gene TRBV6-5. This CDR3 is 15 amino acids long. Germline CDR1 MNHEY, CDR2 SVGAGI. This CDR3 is CASSYSLQSKNIQYF.

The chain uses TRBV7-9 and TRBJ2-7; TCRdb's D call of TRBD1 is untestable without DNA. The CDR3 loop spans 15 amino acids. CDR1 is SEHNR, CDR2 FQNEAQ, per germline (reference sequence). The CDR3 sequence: CASTNNRGRSYEQYF. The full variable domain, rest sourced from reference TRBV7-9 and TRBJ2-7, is DTGVSQNPRHKITKRGQNVTFRCDPISEHNRLYWYRQTLGQGPEFLTYFQNEAQLEKSRLLSDRFSAERPKGSFSTLEIQRTEQGDSAMYLCASTNNRGRSYEQYFGPGTRLTVT.

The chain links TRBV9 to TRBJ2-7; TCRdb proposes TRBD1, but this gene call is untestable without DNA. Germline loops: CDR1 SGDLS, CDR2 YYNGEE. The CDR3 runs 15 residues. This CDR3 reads CASSEGRGSIYEQYF.

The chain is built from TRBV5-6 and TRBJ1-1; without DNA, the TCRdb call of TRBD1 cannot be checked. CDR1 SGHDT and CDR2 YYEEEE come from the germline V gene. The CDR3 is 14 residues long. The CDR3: CASSLGGVGTEAFF. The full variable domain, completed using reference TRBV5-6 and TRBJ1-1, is DAGVTQSPTHLIKTRGQQVTLRCSPKSGHDTVSWYQQALGQGPQFIFQYYEEEERQRGNFPDRFSGHQFPNYSSELNVNALLLGDSALYLCASSLGGVGTEAFFGQGTRLTVV.

The CDR3 reads CASSEIPENIQYF. The rearrangement joins TRBV18 to TRBJ2-4. CDR1 and CDR2 (germline): KGHSH, LQKENI. The CDR3 totals 13 residues.

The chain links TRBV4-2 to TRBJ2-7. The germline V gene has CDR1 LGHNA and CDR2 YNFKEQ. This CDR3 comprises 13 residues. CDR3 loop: CASSQDRLAEQYF.

The CDR3 reads CASSLVGRGLSGELFF. The chain recombines TRBV5-6 with TRBJ2-2; with no DNA, the TCRdb D assignment of TRBD1 cannot be verified. The CDR3 runs to 16 residues. Germline CDR1 SGHDT, CDR2 YYEEEE.

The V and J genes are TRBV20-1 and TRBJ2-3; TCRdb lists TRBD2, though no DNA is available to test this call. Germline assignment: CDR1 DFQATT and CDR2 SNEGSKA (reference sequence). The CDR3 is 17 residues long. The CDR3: CSASSRGGNYPTDTQYF.

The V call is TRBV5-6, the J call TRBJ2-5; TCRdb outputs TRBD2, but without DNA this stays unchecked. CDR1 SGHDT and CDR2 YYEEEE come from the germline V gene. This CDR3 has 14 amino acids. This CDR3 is CASSRGAGPKTQYF.

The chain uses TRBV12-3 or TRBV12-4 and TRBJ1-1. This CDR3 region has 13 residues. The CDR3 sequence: CASSLARTDEAFF.

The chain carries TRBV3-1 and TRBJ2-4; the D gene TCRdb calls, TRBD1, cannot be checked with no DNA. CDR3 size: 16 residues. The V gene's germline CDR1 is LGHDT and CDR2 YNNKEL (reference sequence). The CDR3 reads CASSQEGPGDENIQYF.

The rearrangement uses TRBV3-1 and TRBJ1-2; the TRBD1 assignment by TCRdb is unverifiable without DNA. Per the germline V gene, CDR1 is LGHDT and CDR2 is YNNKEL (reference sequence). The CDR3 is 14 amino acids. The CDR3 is CASSLLETGDGYTF.

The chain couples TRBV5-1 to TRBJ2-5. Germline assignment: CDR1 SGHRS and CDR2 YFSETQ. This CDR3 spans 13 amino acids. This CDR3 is CASGLWGQETQYF.

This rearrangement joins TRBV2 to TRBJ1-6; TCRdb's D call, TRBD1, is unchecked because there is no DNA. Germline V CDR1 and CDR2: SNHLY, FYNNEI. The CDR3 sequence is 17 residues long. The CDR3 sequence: CASRGHKGGAYNSPLHF.

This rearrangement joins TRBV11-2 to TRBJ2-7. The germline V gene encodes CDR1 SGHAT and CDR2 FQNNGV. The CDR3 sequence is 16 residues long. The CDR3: CASSLDRTPRGLEQYF.

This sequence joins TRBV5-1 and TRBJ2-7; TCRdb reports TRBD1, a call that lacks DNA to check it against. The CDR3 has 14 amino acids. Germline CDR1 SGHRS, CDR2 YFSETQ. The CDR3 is CASSRTGDLDEQYF.

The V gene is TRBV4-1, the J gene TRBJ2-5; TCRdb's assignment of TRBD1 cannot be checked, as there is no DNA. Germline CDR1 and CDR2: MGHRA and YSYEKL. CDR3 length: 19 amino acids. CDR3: CASSQDRGKKRDREETQYF.

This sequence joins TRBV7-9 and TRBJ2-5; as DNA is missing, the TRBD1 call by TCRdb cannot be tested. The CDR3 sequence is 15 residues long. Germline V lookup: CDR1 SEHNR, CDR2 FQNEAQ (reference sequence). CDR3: CASSLAVSGEETQYF.

CDR3: CASSYSGTPENTQYF. V gene TRBV11-1 combines with J gene TRBJ2-3; the TCRdb call, TRBD1, lacks DNA for checking. This CDR3 region has 15 residues. Germline V lookup: CDR1 SGHAT, CDR2 FQDESV (reference sequence).

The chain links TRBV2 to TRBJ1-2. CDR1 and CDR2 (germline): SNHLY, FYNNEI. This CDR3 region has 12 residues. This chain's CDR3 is CASSLISLGYTF.

The CDR3 loop reads CASSQSGGIPYNEQFF. The V gene is TRBV12-3 or TRBV12-4, the J gene TRBJ2-1; TCRdb calls TRBD2, which cannot be checked without DNA. This CDR3 region has 16 residues.

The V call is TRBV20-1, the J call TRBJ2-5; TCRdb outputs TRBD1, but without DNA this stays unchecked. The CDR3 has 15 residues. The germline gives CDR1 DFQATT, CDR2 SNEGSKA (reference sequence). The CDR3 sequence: CSASGGSLTRETQYF.

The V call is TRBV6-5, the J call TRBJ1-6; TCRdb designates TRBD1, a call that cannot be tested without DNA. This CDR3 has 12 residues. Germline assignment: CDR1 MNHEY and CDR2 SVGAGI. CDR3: CASSYRGGTLHF.